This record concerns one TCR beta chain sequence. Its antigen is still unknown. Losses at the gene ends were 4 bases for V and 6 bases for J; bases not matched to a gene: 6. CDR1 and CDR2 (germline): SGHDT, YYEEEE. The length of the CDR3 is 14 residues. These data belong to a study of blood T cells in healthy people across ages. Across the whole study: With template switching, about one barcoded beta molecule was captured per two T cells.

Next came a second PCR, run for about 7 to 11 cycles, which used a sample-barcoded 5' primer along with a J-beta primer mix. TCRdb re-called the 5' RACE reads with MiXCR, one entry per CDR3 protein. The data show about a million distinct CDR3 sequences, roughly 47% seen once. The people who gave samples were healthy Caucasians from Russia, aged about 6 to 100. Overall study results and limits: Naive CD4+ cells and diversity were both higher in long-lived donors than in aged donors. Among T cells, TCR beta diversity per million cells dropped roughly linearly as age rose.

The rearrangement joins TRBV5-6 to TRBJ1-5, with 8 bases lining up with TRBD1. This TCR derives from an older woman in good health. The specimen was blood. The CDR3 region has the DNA TGTGCCAGCAGCGGTGGACAGGGCCTTCAGCCCCAGCATTTT. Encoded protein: CASSGGQGLQPQHF. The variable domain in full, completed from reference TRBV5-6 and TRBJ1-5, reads DAGVTQSPTHLIKTRGQQVTLRCSPKSGHDTVSWYQQALGQGPQFIFQYYEEEERQRGNFPDRFSGHQFPNYSSELNVNALLLGDSALYLCASSGGQGLQPQHFGDGTRLSIL.